This entry concerns a single TCR beta chain. Its cognate antigen has yet to be identified. Base qualities are not at hand, and no much larger clone is one base apart. The sample comes from a study of control samples from healthy donors and cancer patients (TCRdb year 2020). Trimmed from V: 2 bases; trimmed from J: 5 bases; junction bases lacking a gene match: 0. CDR3 length: 13 amino acids, cysteine to phenylalanine. Solely the CDR3 DNA is kept, with 39 bases framed from the first base. The CDR1 and CDR2 encoded by the germline V gene are KGHSH and LQKENI. Receptor amplification or capture employed the immunoSEQ multiplex PCR assay. TCRdb mirrors the immuneACCESS table, restricted to in-frame sequences. Some clones are absent from its copies; in checked studies, under half trace to an unresolved V gene, and the reason for the others is unknown. A total of around 82,000 clones appear in this sample, approximately 87% of them only once. 20% to 25% of the sample belongs to the ten largest clones.

The V and J genes are TRBV18 and TRBJ2-1, and 7 bases in between align with TRBD2. The clonotype comes from a man between 50 and 59 years old in good health. Sequences were obtained from blood. The DNA is as follows: TGTGCCAGCTCACCAACTAGCGACAATGAGCAGTTCTTC. It specifies CASSPTSDNEQFF.